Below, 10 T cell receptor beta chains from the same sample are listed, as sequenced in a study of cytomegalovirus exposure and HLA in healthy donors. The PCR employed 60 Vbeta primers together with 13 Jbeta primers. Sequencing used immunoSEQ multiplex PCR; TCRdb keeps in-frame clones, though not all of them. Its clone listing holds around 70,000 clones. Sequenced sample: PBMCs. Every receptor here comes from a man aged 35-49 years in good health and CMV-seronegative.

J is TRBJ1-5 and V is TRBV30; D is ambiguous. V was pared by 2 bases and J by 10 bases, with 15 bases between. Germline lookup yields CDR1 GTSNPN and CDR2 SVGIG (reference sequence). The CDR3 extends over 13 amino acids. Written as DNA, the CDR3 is TGTGCCTGGAGTCTGACCTCAGGTTCACCCCAGCATTTT. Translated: CAWSLTSGSPQHF.

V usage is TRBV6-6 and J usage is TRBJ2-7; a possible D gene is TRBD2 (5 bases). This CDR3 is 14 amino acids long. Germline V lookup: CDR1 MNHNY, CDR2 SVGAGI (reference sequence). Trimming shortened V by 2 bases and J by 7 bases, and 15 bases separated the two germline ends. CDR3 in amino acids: CASSYRQTSGEQYF. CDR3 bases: TGTGCCAGCAGTTACAGGCAAACCTCGGGAGAGCAGTACTTC.

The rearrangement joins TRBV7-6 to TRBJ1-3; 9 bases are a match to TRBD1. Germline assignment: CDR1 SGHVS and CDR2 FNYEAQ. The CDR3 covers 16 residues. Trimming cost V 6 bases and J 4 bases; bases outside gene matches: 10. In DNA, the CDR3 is TGTGCCAGCAGTCGCATGGGGACAGGGCCAGGAAACACCATATATTTT. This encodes CASSRMGTGPGNTIYF.

DNA for the CDR3: TGTGCCAGCAGCTACGGGGTACCGACTATTAACTATGGCTACACCTTC. Its protein is CASSYGVPTINYGYTF. The chain carries TRBV11-2 and TRBJ1-2; D gene unclear. The germline V gene has CDR1 SGHAT and CDR2 FQNNGV. This CDR3 spans 16 amino acids. Trimming took off 4 bases at V and 1 base at J, with 16 bases between the two ends.

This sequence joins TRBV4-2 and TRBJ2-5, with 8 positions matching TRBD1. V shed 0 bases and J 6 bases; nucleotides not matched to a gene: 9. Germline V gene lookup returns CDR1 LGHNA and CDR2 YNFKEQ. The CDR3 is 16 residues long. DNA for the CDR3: TGTGCCAGCAGCCAAGAATGGGCAGGGGGCGAAAAGACCCAGTACTTC. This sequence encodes CASSQEWAGGEKTQYF.

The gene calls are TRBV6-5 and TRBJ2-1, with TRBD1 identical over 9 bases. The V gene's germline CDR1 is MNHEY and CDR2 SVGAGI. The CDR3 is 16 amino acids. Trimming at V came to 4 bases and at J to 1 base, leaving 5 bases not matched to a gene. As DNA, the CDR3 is TGTGCCAGCAGTTCCAATGACAGGGGGTCCTACAATGAGCAGTTCTTC. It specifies CASSSNDRGSYNEQFF.

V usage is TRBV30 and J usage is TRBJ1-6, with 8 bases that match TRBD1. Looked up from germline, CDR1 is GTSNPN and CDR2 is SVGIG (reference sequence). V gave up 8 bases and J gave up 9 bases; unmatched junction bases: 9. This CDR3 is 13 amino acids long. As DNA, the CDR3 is TGTGCCGGCGACAGGGGAGGAGGTTCACCCCTCCACTTT. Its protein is CAGDRGGGSPLHF.

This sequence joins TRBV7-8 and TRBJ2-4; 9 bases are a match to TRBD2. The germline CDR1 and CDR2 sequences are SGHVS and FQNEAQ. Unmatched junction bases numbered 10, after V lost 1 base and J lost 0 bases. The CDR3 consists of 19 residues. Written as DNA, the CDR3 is TGTGCCAGCAGCTTAGTAACCCCAGCGGGGGGCCTAGCCAAAAACATTCAGTACTTC. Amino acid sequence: CASSLVTPAGGLAKNIQYF.

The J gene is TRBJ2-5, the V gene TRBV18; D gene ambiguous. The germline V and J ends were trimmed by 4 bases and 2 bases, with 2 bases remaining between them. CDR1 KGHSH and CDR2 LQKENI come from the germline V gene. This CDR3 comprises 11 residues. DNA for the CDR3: TGTGCCAGCTCACTACAAGAGACCCAGTACTTC. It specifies CASSLQETQYF.

The CDR3 loop reads CASSWDTLRNEQFF. In DNA, the CDR3 is TGTGCCAGTAGCTGGGACACTTTACGCAATGAGCAGTTCTTC. The V gene is TRBV19, the J gene TRBJ2-1; the D gene is possibly TRBD1 (6 bases). The germline CDR1 and CDR2 sequences are LNHDA and SQIVND (reference sequence). V lost 6 bases, J lost 6 bases, and 15 bases lay in between. CDR3 length: 14 amino acids.